What follows are 28 T cell receptor beta chains derived from one specimen sequenced in a study of shared clonotypes between healthy human individuals. Some clones are missing from TCRdb's copy, which holds only in-frame ones; the method was immunoSEQ multiplex PCR. Of about 1.5 million clones detected, over 95% appear once; the ten largest clones hold 1% to 1.5%. Sequenced sample: naive CD4+ T cells sorted from blood. Indicated subset: CD45RA+ positively selected. These receptors all come from a man younger than 40 in good health.

The chain has TRBV6-6 and TRBJ2-7; a possible D gene is TRBD1 (6 bases). Trimming cost V 5 bases and J 5 bases, with 16 bases left between them. Germline loops: CDR1 MNHNY, CDR2 SVGAGI (reference sequence). This CDR3 is built from 14 residues. The CDR3 DNA sequence: TGTGCCAGCAGTGGGGGACAAGCTAGAAACGAGCAGTACTTC. Encoded protein: CASSGGQARNEQYF.

The chain is built from TRBV5-1 and TRBJ2-5; no firm D call. The end of the DNA is better explained by TRBJ2-7, so the J call may be wrong. Germline CDR1 reads SGHRS; CDR2 reads YFSETQ. CDR3 length: 13 residues. The CDR3 sequence: CASSLSQLYEQYF. CDR3 nucleotide sequence: TGCGCCAGCAGCTTGAGCCAGCTCTACGAGCAGTACTTC.

As concerns this clone: Other nucleotide sequences in the sample specify the same CDR3. The chain employs TRBV5-1 and TRBJ2-2; a possible D gene is TRBD2 (7 bases). The CDR3 contains 16 residues. Trimming left V 0 bases short and J 0 bases short, with 9 bases between. Per the germline V gene, CDR1 is SGHRS and CDR2 is YFSETQ. CDR3 amino acids: CASSLVGGPNTGELFF. The CDR3, as DNA: TGCGCCAGCAGCTTGGTCGGGGGGCCGAACACCGGGGAGCTGTTTTTT.

The count of this clone is one. This chain links TRBV15 with TRBJ2-5, with 10 bases lining up with TRBD1. The closer fit of TRBJ2-7 to the DNA end suggests the J call may be wrong. CDR1 LNHNV and CDR2 YYDKDF come from the germline V gene (reference sequence). CDR3 length equals 14 residues. The CDR3 DNA follows: TGTGCCACCAGCAGAGGACAGGGGGCACGCGAGCAGTACTTC. Amino acids: CATSRGQGAREQYF.

The chain combines TRBV6-6 with TRBJ2-3; 8 positions agree with TRBD2. The CDR3 spans 15 residues. From germline, CDR1 is MNHNY and CDR2 SVGAGI (reference sequence). V lost 2 bases to trimming and J lost 4 bases; unmatched junction nucleotides: 5. DNA for the CDR3: TGTGCCAGCAGTTACGGAGCGGGAGACGCAGATACGCAGTATTTT. Translated: CASSYGAGDADTQYF.

The chain employs TRBV2 and TRBJ2-7; D is unresolved. Germline-derived CDR1 and CDR2 are SNHLY and FYNNEI. The CDR3 extends over 15 amino acids. V gave up 5 bases and J gave up 0 bases, with 14 bases separating them. The chain's CDR3 is CASSNGAGDSYEQYF. Here the CDR3 DNA reads TGTGCCAGCAGTAATGGAGCTGGGGACTCCTACGAGCAGTACTTC.

CDR3 nucleotides: TGTGCCAGCAGTAGGTTCACTGAAGCTTTCTTT. The encoded protein is CASSRFTEAFF. The chain employs TRBV2 and TRBJ1-1; D uncertain. This CDR3 is built from 11 residues. Germline assignment: CDR1 SNHLY and CDR2 FYNNEI. V lost 5 bases and J lost 4, with 5 bases in between.

In this sample, this clone turned up once. CDR3 nucleotide sequence: TGCAGCGCTAGGGTGAGGGTAAACACTGAAGCTTTCTTT. Amino acid sequence: CSARVRVNTEAFF. The chain is built from TRBV29-1 and TRBJ1-1; D gene ambiguous. The CDR3 extends over 13 amino acids. CDR1 and CDR2 from the germline V gene are SQVTM and ANQGSEA. Trimming took off 7 bases at V and 2 bases at J, with 14 bases between the two ends.

The V call is TRBV5-6, the J call TRBJ2-1; D perhaps matches TRBD1 (6 bases). Germline V gene sequence: CDR1 SGHDT, CDR2 YYEEEE. There are 12 residues in the CDR3. Trimming shortened V by 3 bases and J by 7 bases, and 8 bases separated the two germline ends. The chain's CDR3 is CASSSGVNEQFF. CDR3 DNA sequence: TGTGCCAGCAGCTCAGGGGTTAATGAGCAGTTCTTC.

The chain is built from TRBV11-2 and TRBJ2-3; D is uncertain. The CDR3 contains 12 residues. Germline-derived CDR1 and CDR2 are SGHAT and FQNNGV. Trimming stripped 7 bases from V and 7 bases from J, with 12 bases between. CDR3 loop: CASTLGVHTQYF. DNA for the CDR3: TGTGCCAGCACGCTTGGAGTTCATACGCAGTATTTT. Full variable domain (remainder filled in from reference TRBV11-2 and TRBJ2-3): EAGVAQSPRYKIIEKRQSVAFWCNPISGHATLYWYQQILGQGPKLLIQFQNNGVVDDSQLPKDRFSAERLKGVDSTLKIQPAKLEDSAVYLCASTLGVHTQYFGPGTRLTVL.

Note on this clone: At one of its ends the junction is not consistent with the germline gene, which may arise from a read error. Other nucleotide sequences from this sample produce the same CDR3. V and J are TRBV5-1 and TRBJ2-3; 12 positions match TRBD2. This CDR3 contains 15 residues. Per germline, CDR1 SGHRS and CDR2 YFSETQ. The CDR3 reads CASSSGLAGTDTQYF. The CDR3 region has the DNA TGCGCCAGCAGCTCGGGACTAGCGGGCACGGATACGCAGTATTTT.

The V call is TRBV9, the J call TRBJ1-2; no clear D. V was cut by 4 bases and J by 1 base, with 11 bases left in between. In germline, CDR1 is SGDLS, CDR2 YYNGEE. The CDR3 has 14 residues. Written as DNA, the CDR3 is TGTGCCAGCAGCCCTCTCGAGGTTAACTATGGCTACACCTTC. It translates to CASSPLEVNYGYTF.

This chain uses TRBV6-4 with TRBJ1-5; a weak D match, TRBD1 (6 bases). This CDR3 comprises 14 residues. V lost 3 bases, J lost 3 bases, and 9 bases lay in between. Germline V gene data show CDR1 as MRHNA and CDR2 as SNTAGT. Here the CDR3 reads CASSESGANQPQHF. The CDR3 bases are TGTGCCAGCAGTGAGTCAGGGGCCAATCAGCCCCAGCATTTT.

This CDR3 reads CASSLAARSGGRSYEQYF. The CDR3 coding sequence is TGTGCCAGCAGCTTAGCGGCGAGATCCGGGGGGCGGAGCTACGAGCAGTACTTC. The rearrangement uses TRBV7-2 and TRBJ2-7; perhaps TRBD2 as D (7 bases). The CDR3 is 18 residues long. V dropped 0 bases and J dropped 3 bases, with 21 bases sitting between them. CDR1 is SGHTA, CDR2 FQGNSA, per germline.

This clone was recorded once. The chain employs TRBV10-3 and TRBJ2-1; D gene unclear. The germline CDR1 and CDR2 sequences are ENHRY and SYGVKD. The ends were cut back, 4 bases at V and 3 bases at J, with 7 bases in the middle. CDR3 size: 13 residues. Here the CDR3 reads CAISVEGYNEQFF. In nucleotides, the CDR3 is TGTGCCATCAGTGTGGAAGGCTACAATGAGCAGTTCTTC.

This chain connects TRBV10-1 to TRBJ1-5; no definite D call. Looked up from germline, CDR1 is WNHNN and CDR2 is SYGVQD (reference sequence). CDR3 size: 13 residues. V was shortened by 5 bases and J by 6 bases, with 11 bases between the two germline ends. The CDR3 nucleotides are TGCGCCAGCAGTTACGGACTGGGTCAGCCCCAGCATTTT. Translated: CASSYGLGQPQHF.

V usage is TRBV12-5 and J usage is TRBJ2-5, with 12 bases that match TRBD2. V lost 6 bases, J lost 3 bases, and 8 bases stayed unmatched. CDR3 length: 16 amino acids. CDR1 LGHNT and CDR2 FRNRAP come from the germline V gene. CDR3 in DNA: TGTGCTAGTGGAGAGAGACTAGCGGGAGAGGAAGAGACCCAGTACTTC. The encoded protein is CASGERLAGEEETQYF. The full variable domain, its missing parts supplied by reference TRBV12-5 and TRBJ2-5, is DARVTQTPRHKVTEMGQEVTMRCQPILGHNTVFWYRQTMMQGLELLAYFRNRAPLDDSGMPKDRFSAEMPDATLATLKIQPSEPRDSAVYFCASGERLAGEEETQYFGPGTRLLVL.

This clone was observed once. The V gene is TRBV7-9, the J gene TRBJ1-1; maybe TRBD1 (6 bases). V was trimmed by 5 bases and J by 5 bases, leaving 15 bases between them. The V gene's germline CDR1 is SEHNR and CDR2 FQNEAQ (reference sequence). There are 14 residues in the CDR3. CDR3 in DNA: TGTGCCAGCAGCGCACAGGGTCGGGAGACTGAAGCTTTCTTT. Protein sequence: CASSAQGRETEAFF.

V usage is TRBV28 and J usage is TRBJ2-3, with D possibly called TRBD1 or TRBD2 (5 bases each). The germline V and J ends were trimmed by 6 bases and 2 bases, with 15 bases remaining between them. CDR1 is MDHEN, CDR2 SYDVKM, per germline. The CDR3 is 15 amino acids. CDR3 sequence: CASSTPGDHTDTQYF. Here the CDR3 DNA reads TGTGCCAGCAGCACCCCCGGGGACCACACAGATACGCAGTATTTT.

J is TRBJ2-5 and V is TRBV5-5; D ambiguous. Trimming cost V 0 bases and J 2 bases, with 11 bases left between them. CDR1 is SGHKS, CDR2 YYEKEE, per germline (reference sequence). The CDR3 spans 15 residues. DNA of the CDR3: TGTGCCAGCAGCTTGGCGGTCGGCAGGCAAGAGACCCAGTACTTC. Encoded protein: CASSLAVGRQETQYF.

The chain combines TRBV5-1 with TRBJ1-1; no firm D call. CDR1 and CDR2 from the germline V gene are SGHRS and YFSETQ. Trimming cost V 2 bases and J 0 bases, with 8 bases left between them. CDR3 length: 14 amino acids. This CDR3 reads CASSFGQVNTEAFF. Here the CDR3 DNA reads TGCGCCAGCAGCTTCGGGCAGGTGAACACTGAAGCTTTCTTT.

This chain joins TRBV5-1 and TRBJ2-3; no firm D call. The length of the CDR3 is 12 residues. V shed 8 bases and J shed 1 base, with 8 bases lying between them. CDR1 SGHRS and CDR2 YFSETQ come from the germline V gene. The CDR3 region has the DNA TGCGCCAGTACAAAGGGCACAGATACGCAGTATTTT. It specifies CASTKGTDTQYF.

A note on this clone: Other nucleotide sequences in the sample specify the same CDR3. The CDR3 bases are TGTGCCAGTAGTTCTCTCGCGGGCTCCTACGAGCAGTACTTC. Translating gives CASSSLAGSYEQYF. The V call is TRBV19, the J call TRBJ2-7, with D perhaps TRBD2 (5 bases). CDR3 length equals 14 residues. Germline loops: CDR1 LNHDA, CDR2 SQIVND (reference sequence). Between the trimmed V and J ends, which lost 5 bases and 0 bases, there was a span of 11 bases.

The rearrangement uses TRBV27 and TRBJ2-1; 14 nucleotides match TRBD2. V was clipped by 7 bases and J by 4 bases; unmatched bases: 15. The CDR3 sequence is 19 residues long. Germline CDR1 and CDR2: MNHEY and SMNVEV (reference sequence). The CDR3 bases are TGTGCCAGCAAAGAACACGGACTAGCGGGAGGAGGTGGGTACAATGAGCAGTTCTTC. As protein: CASKEHGLAGGGGYNEQFF.

This clone appeared a single time. This chain joins TRBV6-5 and TRBJ2-7; TRBD1 agrees at 8 bases. The junction had 5 bases not matched to a gene; V was cut back by 1 base and J by 3 bases. CDR1 is MNHEY, CDR2 SVGAGI, per germline. The CDR3 spans 15 residues. CDR3: CASSYWQGAIYEQYF. The CDR3 nucleotides are TGTGCCAGCAGTTACTGGCAGGGGGCAATCTACGAGCAGTACTTC.

In this sample, this clone turned up a few times. This chain joins TRBV7-2 and TRBJ2-1; D perhaps matches TRBD1 (5 bases). Germline V gene sequence: CDR1 SGHTA, CDR2 FQGNSA. V was trimmed by 4 bases and J by 9 bases, leaving 10 bases between them. This CDR3 region has 12 residues. In DNA, the CDR3 is TGTGCCAGCAGCTCAGGGTCAAGTGAGCAGTTCTTC. It is translated as CASSSGSSEQFF.

In the case of this clone: The same CDR3 also results from other DNA sequences found in this sample. The chain links TRBV18 to TRBJ2-5; the D gene is possibly TRBD1 (6 bases). Looked up from germline, CDR1 is KGHSH and CDR2 is LQKENI. V shed 1 base and J shed 0 bases, with 9 bases lying between them. The CDR3 totals 15 residues. The CDR3 loop is CASSPRQGYQETQYF. The DNA of the CDR3 is TGTGCCAGCTCACCACGGCAGGGGTACCAAGAGACCCAGTACTTC.

The chain uses TRBV27 and TRBJ1-1; D is unresolved. This CDR3 comprises 13 residues. Germline V gene sequence: CDR1 MNHEY, CDR2 SMNVEV (reference sequence). Trimming shortened V by 1 base and J by 7 bases, and 10 bases separated the two germline ends. CDR3 in amino acids: CASSLFVGNEAFF. In nucleotides, the CDR3 is TGTGCCAGCAGTTTATTTGTAGGCAATGAAGCTTTCTTT.